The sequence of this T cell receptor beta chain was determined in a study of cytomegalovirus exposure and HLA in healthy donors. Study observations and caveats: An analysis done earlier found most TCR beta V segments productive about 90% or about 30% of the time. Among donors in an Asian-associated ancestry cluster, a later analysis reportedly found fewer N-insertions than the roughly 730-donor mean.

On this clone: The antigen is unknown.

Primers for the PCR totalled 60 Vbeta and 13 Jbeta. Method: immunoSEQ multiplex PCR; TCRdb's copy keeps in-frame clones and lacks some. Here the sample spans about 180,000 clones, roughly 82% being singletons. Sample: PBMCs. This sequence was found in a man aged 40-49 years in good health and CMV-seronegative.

In DNA, the CDR3 is TGTGCCAGCAGCTATTTAGCGGGAGGTTTCGAGACCCAGTACTTC. It translates to CASSYLAGGFETQYF. This rearrangement joins TRBV7-2 to TRBJ2-5; 10 nucleotides agree with TRBD2. Trimming cost V 4 bases and J 5 bases; bases outside gene matches: 7. The CDR3 sequence is 15 residues long. Germline CDR1 and CDR2: SGHTA and FQGNSA.